Listed below are T cell receptor beta chains from one sample, sequenced in a study of blood T cell repertoires in COVID-19. Produced via immunoSEQ multiplex PCR; TCRdb's table is partial and in-frame only. Here the sample spans 80,000 to 90,000 clones, 75% to 90% being singletons. The sequenced sample was peripheral blood. The receptor set was obtained from an elderly man with active or convalescent COVID-19. CDR3s include the opening cysteine and the closing phenylalanine or tryptophan. The D gene is left open where the match is weak. Size is omitted from some rows. Given values are once, few, many or a class for expanded clones.

V gene: TRBV11-3; clone size: -; CDR3 length: 11; D gene: -; J gene: TRBJ2-5; CDR3 protein: CASSSGETQYF; CDR3 DNA: TGTGCCAGCAGCTCCGGAGAGACCCAGTACTTC
V gene: TRBV12-3/TRBV12-4; clone size: -; CDR3 length: 13; D gene: -; J gene: TRBJ1-5; CDR3 protein: CASGGRSNQPQHF; CDR3 DNA: TGTGCCTCTGGGGGGAGAAGCAATCAGCCCCAGCATTTT
V gene: TRBV9; clone size: -; CDR3 length: 15; D gene: TRBD2; J gene: TRBJ2-1; CDR3 protein: CASSVSSGSANEQFF; CDR3 DNA: TGTGCCAGCAGCGTTTCTAGCGGGAGCGCTAATGAGCAGTTCTTC
V gene: TRBV19; clone size: -; CDR3 length: 14; D gene: -; J gene: TRBJ2-1; CDR3 protein: CASSIPSRDNEQFF; CDR3 DNA: TGTGCCAGTAGTATACCCTCCCGGGACAATGAGCAGTTCTTC
V gene: TRBV6-1; clone size: -; CDR3 length: 17; D gene: -; J gene: TRBJ2-3; CDR3 protein: CASSELTGGGSTDTQYF; CDR3 DNA: TGTGCCAGCAGTGAACTTACAGGGGGAGGGAGCACAGATACGCAGTATTTT
V gene: TRBV9; clone size: -; CDR3 length: 16; D gene: -; J gene: TRBJ1-2; CDR3 protein: CASSVAPTARDYGYTF; CDR3 DNA: TGTGCCAGCAGCGTAGCTCCAACAGCGAGGGACTATGGCTACACCTTC
V gene: TRBV3-1/TRBV3-2; clone size: -; CDR3 length: 15; D gene: TRBD2; J gene: TRBJ2-1; CDR3 protein: CASSQGFSGSDEQFF; CDR3 DNA: TGTGCCAGCAGCCAAGGTTTTAGCGGGAGCGATGAGCAGTTCTTC
V gene: TRBV7-9; clone size: once; CDR3 length: 17; D gene: TRBD2; J gene: TRBJ2-3; CDR3 protein: CASSSRTSGSLTDTQYF; CDR3 DNA: TGTGCCAGCAGCTCAAGGACTAGCGGGAGTCTCACAGATACGCAGTATTTT
V gene: TRBV4-1; clone size: -; CDR3 length: 15; D gene: TRBD1; J gene: TRBJ1-3; CDR3 protein: CASSQEDRVTNTIYF; CDR3 DNA: TGCGCCAGCAGCCAGGAAGACAGGGTCACGAACACCATATATTTT
V gene: TRBV4-2; clone size: -; CDR3 length: 15; D gene: -; J gene: TRBJ1-2; CDR3 protein: CASSQAGSGDDGYTF; CDR3 DNA: TGTGCCAGCAGCCAAGCAGGGTCGGGGGACGATGGCTACACCTTC
V gene: TRBV12-3/TRBV12-4; clone size: -; CDR3 length: 13; D gene: -; J gene: TRBJ1-5; CDR3 protein: CASSSGGGQPQHF; CDR3 DNA: TGTGCCAGCAGCAGCGGGGGGGGTCAGCCCCAGCATTTT
V gene: TRBV19; clone size: -; CDR3 length: 17; D gene: -; J gene: TRBJ1-4; CDR3 protein: CASSMDGKITTNEKLFF; CDR3 DNA: TGTGCCAGTAGTATGGACGGGAAGATAACAACTAATGAAAAACTGTTTTTT
V gene: TRBV5-8; clone size: -; CDR3 length: 15; D gene: TRBD1; J gene: TRBJ2-3; CDR3 protein: CAINEGGLSTDTQYF; CDR3 DNA: TGTGCCATTAATGAAGGGGGCCTTAGCACAGATACGCAGTATTTT
V gene: TRBV11-3; clone size: few; CDR3 length: 12; D gene: -; J gene: TRBJ2-1; CDR3 protein: CASSQDRLEQFF; CDR3 DNA: TGTGCCAGCAGCCAGGATCGGCTCGAGCAGTTCTTC
V gene: TRBV6-7; clone size: few; CDR3 length: 11; D gene: -; J gene: TRBJ2-7; CDR3 protein: CASTRAYEQYF; CDR3 DNA: TGTGCCAGCACGAGGGCGTACGAGCAGTACTTC
V gene: TRBV6-5; clone size: -; CDR3 length: 13; D gene: -; J gene: TRBJ2-1; CDR3 protein: CASSRGQYNEQFF; CDR3 DNA: TGTGCCAGCAGCCGTGGACAGTATAATGAGCAGTTCTTC